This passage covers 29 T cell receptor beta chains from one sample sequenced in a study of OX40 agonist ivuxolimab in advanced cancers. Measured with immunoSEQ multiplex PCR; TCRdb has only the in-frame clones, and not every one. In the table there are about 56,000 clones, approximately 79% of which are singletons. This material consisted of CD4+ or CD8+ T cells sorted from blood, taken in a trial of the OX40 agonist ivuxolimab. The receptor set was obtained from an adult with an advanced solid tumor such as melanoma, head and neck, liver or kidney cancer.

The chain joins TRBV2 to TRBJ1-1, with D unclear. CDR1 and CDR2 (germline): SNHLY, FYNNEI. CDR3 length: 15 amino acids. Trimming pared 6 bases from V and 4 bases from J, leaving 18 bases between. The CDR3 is CASRGSRTWGTEAFF. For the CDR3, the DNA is TGTGCCAGCAGAGGATCCCGAACCTGGGGCACTGAAGCTTTCTTT. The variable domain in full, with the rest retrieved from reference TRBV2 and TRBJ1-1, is EPEVTQTPSHQVTQMGQEVILRCVPISNHLYFYWYRQILGQKVEFLVSFYNNEISEKSEIFDDQFSVERPDGSNFTLKIRSTKLEDSAMYFCASRGSRTWGTEAFFGQGTRLTVV.

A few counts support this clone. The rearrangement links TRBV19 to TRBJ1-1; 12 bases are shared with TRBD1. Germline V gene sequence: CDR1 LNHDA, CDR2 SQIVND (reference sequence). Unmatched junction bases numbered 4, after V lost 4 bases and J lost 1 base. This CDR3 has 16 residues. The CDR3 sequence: CASSRGQGAENTEAFF. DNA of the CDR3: TGTGCCAGTAGTAGGGGACAGGGGGCGGAGAACACTGAAGCTTTCTTT.

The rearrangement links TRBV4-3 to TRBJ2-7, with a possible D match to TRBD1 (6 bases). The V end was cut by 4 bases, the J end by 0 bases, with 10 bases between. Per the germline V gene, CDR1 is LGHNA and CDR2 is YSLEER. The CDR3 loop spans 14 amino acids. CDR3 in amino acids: CASSRTVSSYEQYF. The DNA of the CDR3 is TGCGCCAGCAGCCGGACAGTAAGCTCCTACGAGCAGTACTTC.

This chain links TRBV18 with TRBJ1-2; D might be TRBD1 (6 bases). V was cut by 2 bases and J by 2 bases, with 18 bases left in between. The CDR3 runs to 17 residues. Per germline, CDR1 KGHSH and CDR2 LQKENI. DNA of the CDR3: TGTGCCAGCTCACCAGCTTCCCCATCCGGGACAAACTATGGCTACACCTTC. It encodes CASSPASPSGTNYGYTF.

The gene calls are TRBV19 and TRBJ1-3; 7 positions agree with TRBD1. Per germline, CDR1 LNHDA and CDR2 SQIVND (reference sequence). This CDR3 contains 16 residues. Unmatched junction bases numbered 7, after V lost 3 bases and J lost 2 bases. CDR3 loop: CASSMANRGTGNTIYF. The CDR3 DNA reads TGTGCCAGTAGTATGGCAAACAGGGGAACTGGAAACACCATATATTTT.

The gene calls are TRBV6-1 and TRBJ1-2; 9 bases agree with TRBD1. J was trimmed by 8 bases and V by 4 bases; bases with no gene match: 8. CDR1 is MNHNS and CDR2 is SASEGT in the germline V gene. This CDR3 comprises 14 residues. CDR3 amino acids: CASSADRGSGGYTF. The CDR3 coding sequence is TGTGCCAGCAGTGCCGACAGGGGGTCAGGCGGCTACACCTTC.

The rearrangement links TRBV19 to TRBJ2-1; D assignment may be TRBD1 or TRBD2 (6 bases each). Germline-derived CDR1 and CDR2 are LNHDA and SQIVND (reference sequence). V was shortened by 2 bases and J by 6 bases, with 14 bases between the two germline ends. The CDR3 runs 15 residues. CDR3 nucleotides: TGTGCCAGTAGTATACAGGGGACTCAGGTCAATGAGCAGTTCTTC. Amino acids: CASSIQGTQVNEQFF.

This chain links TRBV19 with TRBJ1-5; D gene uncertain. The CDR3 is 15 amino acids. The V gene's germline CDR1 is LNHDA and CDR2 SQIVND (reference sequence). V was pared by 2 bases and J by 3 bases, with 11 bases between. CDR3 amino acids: CASSISGRFNQPQHF. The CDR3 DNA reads TGTGCCAGTAGTATAAGTGGCCGGTTCAATCAGCCCCAGCATTTT.

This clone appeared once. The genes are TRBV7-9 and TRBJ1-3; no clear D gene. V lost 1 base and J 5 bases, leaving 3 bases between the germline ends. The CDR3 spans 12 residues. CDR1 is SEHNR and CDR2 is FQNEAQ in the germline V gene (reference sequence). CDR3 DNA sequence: TGTGCCAGCAGCTTAGTGAGAAACACCATATATTTT. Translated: CASSLVRNTIYF.

This chain's CDR3 is CASSPRPTLGNQPQHF. The DNA for the CDR3 is TGTGCCAGCAGCCCCCGACCGACTCTAGGCAATCAGCCCCAGCATTTT. This rearrangement joins TRBV11-3 to TRBJ1-5; no reliable D call. Trimming cost V 5 bases and J 2 bases, with 16 bases left between them. CDR1 is SGHNT, CDR2 YENEEA, per germline. CDR3 length: 16 amino acids.

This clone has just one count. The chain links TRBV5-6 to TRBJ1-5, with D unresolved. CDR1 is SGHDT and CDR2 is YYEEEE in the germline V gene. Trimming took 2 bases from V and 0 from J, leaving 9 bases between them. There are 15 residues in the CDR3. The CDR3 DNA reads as TGTGCCAGCAGCTTTACCGACGGTAGCAATCAGCCCCAGCATTTT. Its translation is CASSFTDGSNQPQHF. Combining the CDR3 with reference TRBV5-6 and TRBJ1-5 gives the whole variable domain DAGVTQSPTHLIKTRGQQVTLRCSPKSGHDTVSWYQQALGQGPQFIFQYYEEEERQRGNFPDRFSGHQFPNYSSELNVNALLLGDSALYLCASSFTDGSNQPQHFGDGTRLSIL.

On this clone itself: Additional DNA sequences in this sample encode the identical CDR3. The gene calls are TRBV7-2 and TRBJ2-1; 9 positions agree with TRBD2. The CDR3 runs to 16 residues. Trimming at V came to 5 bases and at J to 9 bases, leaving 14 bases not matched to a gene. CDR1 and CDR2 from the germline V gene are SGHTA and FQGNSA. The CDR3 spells CASSGRGRGGLFEQFF. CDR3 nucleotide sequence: TGTGCCAGCAGCGGGCGGGGGCGGGGGGGCCTCTTTGAGCAGTTCTTC. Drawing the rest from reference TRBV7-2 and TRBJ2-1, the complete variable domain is GAGVSQSPSNKVTEKGKDVELRCDPISGHTALYWYRQSLGQGLEFLIYFQGNSAPDKSGLPSDRFSAERTGGSVSTLTIQRTQQEDSAVYLCASSGRGRGGLFEQFFGPGTRLTVL.

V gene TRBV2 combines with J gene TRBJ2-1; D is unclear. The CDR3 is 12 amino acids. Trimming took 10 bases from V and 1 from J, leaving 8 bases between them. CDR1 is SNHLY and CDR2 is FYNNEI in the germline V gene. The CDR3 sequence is CAIRSSYNEQFF. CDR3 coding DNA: TGTGCCATTCGGAGTTCCTACAATGAGCAGTTCTTC.

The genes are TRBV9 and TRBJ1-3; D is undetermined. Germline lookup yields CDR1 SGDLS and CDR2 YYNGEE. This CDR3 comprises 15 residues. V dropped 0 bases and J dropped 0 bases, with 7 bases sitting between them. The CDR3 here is CASSVVPDSGNTIYF. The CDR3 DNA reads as TGTGCCAGCAGCGTAGTGCCAGACTCTGGAAACACCATATATTTT.

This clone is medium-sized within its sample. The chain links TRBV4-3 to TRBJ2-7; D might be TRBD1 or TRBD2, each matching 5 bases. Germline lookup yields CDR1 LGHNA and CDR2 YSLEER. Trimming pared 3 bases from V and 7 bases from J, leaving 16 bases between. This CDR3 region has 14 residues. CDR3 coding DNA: TGCGCCAGCAGCCAGGACGTGGGGGTGGGGGAGCAGTACTTC. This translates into CASSQDVGVGEQYF.

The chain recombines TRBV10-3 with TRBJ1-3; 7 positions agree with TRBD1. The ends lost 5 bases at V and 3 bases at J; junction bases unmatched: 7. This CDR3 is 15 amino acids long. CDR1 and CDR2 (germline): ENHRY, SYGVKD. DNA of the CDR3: TGTGCCATCAGTCCCCAGGGGGGCTTTGGAAACACCATATATTTT. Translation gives CAISPQGGFGNTIYF.

The CDR3 region is CASGQLNTEAFF. The CDR3 DNA reads as TGCGCCAGTGGACAGCTGAACACTGAAGCTTTCTTT. The gene calls are TRBV10-1 and TRBJ1-1; tentatively, D is TRBD1 (6 bases). The CDR3 contains 12 residues. V was cut by 9 bases and J by 0 bases, with 8 bases left in between. Germline loops: CDR1 WNHNN, CDR2 SYGVQD (reference sequence).

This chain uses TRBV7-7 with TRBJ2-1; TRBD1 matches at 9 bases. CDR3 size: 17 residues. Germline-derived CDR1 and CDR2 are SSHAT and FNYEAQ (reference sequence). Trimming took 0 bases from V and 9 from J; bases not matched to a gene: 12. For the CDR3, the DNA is TGTGCCAGCAGCTTAGCCGTACCGGGACAGGGAGCGGCTGAGCAGTTCTTC. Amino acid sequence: CASSLAVPGQGAAEQFF. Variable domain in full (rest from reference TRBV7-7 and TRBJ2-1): GAGVSQSPRYKVTKRGQDVTLRCDPISSHATLYWYQQALGQGPEFLTYFNYEAQPDKSGLPSDRFSAERPEGSISTLTIQRTEQRDSAMYRCASSLAVPGQGAAEQFFGPGTRLTVL.

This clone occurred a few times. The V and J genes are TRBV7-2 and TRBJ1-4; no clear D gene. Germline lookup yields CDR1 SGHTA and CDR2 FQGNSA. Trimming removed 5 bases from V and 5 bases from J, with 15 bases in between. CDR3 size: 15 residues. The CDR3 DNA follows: TGTGCCAGCAGCCCCCTTGGAGCCGGAAATGAAAAACTGTTTTTT. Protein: CASSPLGAGNEKLFF.

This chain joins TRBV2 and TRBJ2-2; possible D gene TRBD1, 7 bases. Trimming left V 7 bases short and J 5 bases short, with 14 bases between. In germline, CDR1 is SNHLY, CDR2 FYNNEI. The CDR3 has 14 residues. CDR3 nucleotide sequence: TGTGCCAGCAACCAACAGGGGAGGACCGGGGAGCTGTTTTTT. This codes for CASNQQGRTGELFF.

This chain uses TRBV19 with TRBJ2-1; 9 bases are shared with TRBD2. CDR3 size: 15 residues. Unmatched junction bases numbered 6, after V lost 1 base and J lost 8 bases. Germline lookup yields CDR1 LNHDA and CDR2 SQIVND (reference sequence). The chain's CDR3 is CASSIVAGAPHEQFF. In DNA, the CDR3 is TGTGCCAGTAGTATAGTAGCGGGAGCCCCCCATGAGCAGTTCTTC. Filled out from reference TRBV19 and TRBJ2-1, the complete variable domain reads DGGITQSPKYLFRKEGQNVTLSCEQNLNHDAMYWYRQDPGQGLRLIYYSQIVNDFQKGDIAEGYSVSREKKESFPLTVTSAQKNPTAFYLCASSIVAGAPHEQFFGPGTRLTVL.

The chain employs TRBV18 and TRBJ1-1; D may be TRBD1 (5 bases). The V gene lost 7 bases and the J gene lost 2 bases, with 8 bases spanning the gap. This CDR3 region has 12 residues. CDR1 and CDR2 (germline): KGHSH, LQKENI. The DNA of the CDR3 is TGTGCCAGCTTTGACAGCAACACTGAAGCTTTCTTT. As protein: CASFDSNTEAFF. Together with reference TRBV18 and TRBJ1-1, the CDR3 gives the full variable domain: NAGVMQNPRHLVRRRGQEARLRCSPMKGHSHVYWYRQLPEEGLKFMVYLQKENIIDESGMPKERFSAEFPKEGPSILRIQQVVRGDSAAYFCASFDSNTEAFFGQGTRLTVV.

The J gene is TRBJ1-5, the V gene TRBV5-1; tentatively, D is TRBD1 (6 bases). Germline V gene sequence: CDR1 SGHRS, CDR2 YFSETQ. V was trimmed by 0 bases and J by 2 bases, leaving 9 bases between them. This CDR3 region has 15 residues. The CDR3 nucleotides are TGCGCCAGCAGCTTGGAGGCAGGGGGCAATCAGCCCCAGCATTTT. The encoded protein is CASSLEAGGNQPQHF. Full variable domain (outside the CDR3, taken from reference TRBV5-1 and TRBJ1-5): KAGVTQTPRYLIKTRGQQVTLSCSPISGHRSVSWYQQTPGQGLQFLFEYFSETQRNKGNFPGRFSGRQFSNSRSEMNVSTLELGDSALYLCASSLEAGGNQPQHFGDGTRLSIL.

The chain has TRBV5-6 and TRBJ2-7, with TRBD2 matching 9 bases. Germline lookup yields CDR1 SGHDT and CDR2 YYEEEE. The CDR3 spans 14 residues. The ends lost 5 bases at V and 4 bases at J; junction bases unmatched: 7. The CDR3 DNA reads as TGTGCCAGCAGACGTGGCGGGAGGGGTTACGAGCAGTACTTC. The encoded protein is CASRRGGRGYEQYF.

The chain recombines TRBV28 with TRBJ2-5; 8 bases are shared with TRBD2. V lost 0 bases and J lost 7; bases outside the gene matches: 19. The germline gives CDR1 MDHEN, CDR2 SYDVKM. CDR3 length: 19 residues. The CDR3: CASSLWTGGAGREGGTQYF. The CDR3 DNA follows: TGTGCCAGCAGTTTATGGACCGGGGGGGCGGGGAGGGAAGGAGGGACCCAGTACTTC.

CDR3 in amino acids: CASIASGRTDTQYF. In DNA, the CDR3 is TGTGCCAGCATCGCTAGCGGTCGCACAGATACGCAGTATTTT. The chain is built from TRBV7-9 and TRBJ2-3; TRBD2 aligns across 7 bases. Germline loops: CDR1 SEHNR, CDR2 FQNEAQ (reference sequence). The V and J ends lost 7 bases and 1 base, in that order; junction bases with no gene match: 5. The CDR3 is 14 amino acids. Full variable domain (outside the CDR3, taken from reference TRBV7-9 and TRBJ2-3): DTGVSQNPRHKITKRGQNVTFRCDPISEHNRLYWYRQTLGQGPEFLTYFQNEAQLEKSRLLSDRFSAERPKGSFSTLEIQRTEQGDSAMYLCASIASGRTDTQYFGPGTRLTVL.

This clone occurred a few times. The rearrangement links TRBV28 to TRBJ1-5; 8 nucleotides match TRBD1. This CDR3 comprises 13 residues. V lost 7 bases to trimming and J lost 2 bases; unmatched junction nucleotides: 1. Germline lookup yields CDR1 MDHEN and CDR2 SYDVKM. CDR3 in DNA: TGTGCCAGCAAACAGGGGGGCAATCAGCCCCAGCATTTT. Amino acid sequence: CASKQGGNQPQHF.

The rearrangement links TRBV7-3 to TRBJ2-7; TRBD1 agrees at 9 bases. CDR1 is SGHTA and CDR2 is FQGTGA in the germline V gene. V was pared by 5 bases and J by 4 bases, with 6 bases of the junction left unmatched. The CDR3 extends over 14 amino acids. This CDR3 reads CASSTTGGTYEQYF. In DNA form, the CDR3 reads TGTGCCAGCAGCACGACAGGGGGTACTTACGAGCAGTACTTC.

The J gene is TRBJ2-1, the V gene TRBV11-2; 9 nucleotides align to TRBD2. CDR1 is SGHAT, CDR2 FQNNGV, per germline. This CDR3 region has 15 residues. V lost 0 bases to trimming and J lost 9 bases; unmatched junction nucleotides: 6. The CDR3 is CASSLDSRGGTEQFF. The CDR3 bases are TGTGCCAGCAGCTTAGATTCGCGGGGGGGCACTGAGCAGTTCTTC. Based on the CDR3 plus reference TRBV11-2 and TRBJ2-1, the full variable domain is EAGVAQSPRYKIIEKRQSVAFWCNPISGHATLYWYQQILGQGPKLLIQFQNNGVVDDSQLPKDRFSAERLKGVDSTLKIQPAKLEDSAVYLCASSLDSRGGTEQFFGPGTRLTVL.